This T cell receptor (beta chain) was obtained from a study of tumor and adjacent non-tumor tissue in lung cancer (dated by TCRdb to the late 2010s). Background on the whole study: The cohort included about a dozen adenocarcinoma, a couple of squamous cell carcinoma and 1 small cell lung cancer patients. The study compared bulk TCRbeta repertoires between lung tumor tissue and matched distant non-tumor lung tissue from approximately 14 lung cancer patients. Ages among the roughly 15 patients ranged from about 31 to 85 years, there were around 10 men and 5 women, and disease was at TNM stage I to III. A total of approximately 130,000,000 productive TCRbeta reads were generated by sequencing, corresponding to an average of roughly 4 million reads per sample. TCRbeta CDR3 sequencing was performed on 30 to 35 paired specimens, with one tumor sample and one normal lung sample collected per patient. The full study reports these points: TCR diversity was significantly higher in younger patients, and higher tumor TCR diversity was associated with shorter overall and disease-free survival. The sequencing platform is not named in the methods, and unique molecular identifiers are not mentioned. Because peripheral blood was not sequenced, the blood TCRbeta repertoires of the lung cancer patients in the study went unexamined. The cohort had only about 16 patients, and the authors noted that larger samples and more detailed clinical data are needed. The top 100 clones made up a significantly larger cumulative share of the repertoire in normal lung than in tumor tissue. TCR diversity (inverse Simpson) was significantly higher in tumor than in normal lung tissue (roughly 430 vs 170, P = 0.0075, Mann-Whitney U test).

Bulk unsorted tissue served as the source for RNA extraction, and RNA quality was assessed using a NanoDrop ND-1000 and an Agilent 2100. All donors had newly diagnosed lung cancer, had not received prior chemotherapy, and were admitted for thoracic surgery in China between August and November 2014. Anyone who had undergone radiotherapy or chemotherapy before, or who had another cancer at the same time, was left out of the study. Pieces of surgical tissue measuring roughly 1-2.2 cm3 were kept in RNAlater solution and held at -80 degrees C until needed. From the cysteine through the phenylalanine, the CDR3 covers 17 amino acids. Of all the DNA, just the CDR3 is kept, 51 bases in frame from base 1. The CDR1 and CDR2 encoded by the germline V gene (reference sequence) are GTSNPN and SVGIG. Clipping removes 0 bases from V and 5 bases from J, with 12 as the unmatched junction base count. In this sample, this clonotype turned up a few times. Its antigen remains unidentified. Per-base qualities were not stored, and no clone one base away is much larger.

Libraries were built with multiplex PCR. The sequencer listed for this sample is Illumina HiSeq 2500. TCRbeta libraries were constructed through three rounds of nested PCR with primers (Table S4) according to protocols modified from ARM-PCR. Before sequencing, PCR products of 200-500 bp were cut from the gel and purified using the QIAquick gel extraction kit. From the authors' description of their analysis: Trimmomatic was used to clean the reads, FLASH was used to merge the reads into complete CDR3 sequences, and MiTCR was used to assign the reads to V(D)J germline segments. VDJtools was used to compute clonal diversity as the inverse Simpson's index. Productive reads were defined as in-frame sequences without a premature stop codon. TCRdb applied fastp at Q25 and MiXCR to the public reads, then kept only in-frame beta chains. Entries are consolidated by CDR3 protein sequence, retaining the most common genes and DNA. TCRdb's processing, not the authors', yielded these V and J calls. The table for this sample lists under 95,000 distinct CDR3 sequences; approximately 57% of them were counted only once. The ten largest clones take up around 14% of the sample.

The chain employs TRBV30 and TRBJ2-5; 10 junctional bases match TRBD2. The source of this sequence is an older man with non-small cell lung cancer. Material: lung tumor tissue. The nucleotide sequence reads as follows: TGTGCCTGGAGTGTTCAAGCGGGGGGGTTCTCTTCGGAGACCCAGTACTTC. Translated, this gives CAWSVQAGGFSSETQYF.